This T cell receptor (beta chain) emerged from a study of blood T cell repertoires in COVID-19 (TCRdb year 2020). With respect to the entire study: The collaborator samples originated in the United States, Italy and Spain and spanned the acute and convalescent phases of COVID-19. The prospective study material was composed of cDNA or gDNA derived from T cells, B-cell-depleted T cells, or PBMCs. Subjects who had been exposed to COVID-19, were actively infected with it, or had recovered from it provided the deeply sampled blood TCRbeta repertoires that made up the dataset. The repertoires were released in a freely available public database meant as a resource for research on the immune response to SARS-CoV-2. Samples came from the ongoing ImmuneRACE study (first 160 participants) plus 1,254 subjects from 6 global collaborators. Sample metadata almost always included a de-identified subject ID, COVID-19 status, age in years and sex. Where available, HLA class I and class II types were taken from metadata supplied by the sample provider and were not determined by assay-based typing.

TCRbeta CDR3 regions were amplified from genomic DNA by means of the immunoSEQ Assay, a bias-controlled multiplex PCR. On the study's bioinformatics: Within the assay, amplification of reference gene primers was used to estimate how many nucleated cells each sample contained. To quantify the absolute abundance of each unique TCRbeta CDR3 rearrangement, sequence reads were collapsed and filtered. Productive Simpson clonality was computed per sample as the square root of Simpson's diversity index over productive rearrangements. Held by TCRdb, this immuneACCESS table contains in-frame sequences only and omits some clones. Under half of the omission traces to an unresolved V gene where checked; the cause of the rest is unknown. V and J calls and clone size are copied from that table; D and trimming were computed from the DNA. Here the sample has under 400,000 clones; about 90% occur a single time. The ten most abundant clones make up over 1% of the sample.

Points the paper makes about the study in general: The quantity of clinical and demographic metadata differed by source and by participant and was supplied without curation.

The table lists this clone with a count of one. The target of this receptor is not known. The sample holds no much larger clone one base away, and base qualities are not on file. Participants in the prospective study were enrolled through a virtual design, were aged roughly 18 to 90 years, and lived in roughly 25 United States geographic areas. In the prospective study, cohorts were assigned on the basis of participant-reported clinical history obtained from a screening survey and a study questionnaire. Exposed participants had been in contact with someone with a PCR-confirmed or clinician-diagnosed COVID-19 case within 2 weeks of study entry. In the prospective study, mobile phlebotomists collected whole blood, serum and a nasopharyngeal or oropharyngeal swab from each participant. Participants in the prospective study had the option to provide additional blood draws and questionnaires over an approximately 2-month period. Before DNA extraction, blood samples from the prospective study were shipped at room temperature or frozen.

Sequenced sample: PBMCs or T cells enriched from blood (not recorded which). This receptor was taken from a woman between 25 and 40 years old who had been exposed to COVID-19.

The DNA reads TGTGCCAGCAGCCAAGATTACACCGGGACTAGCGGGAGCAATGAGCAGTTCTTC. The resulting protein is CASSQDYTGTSGSNEQFF. Recombination connected TRBV4-2 to TRBJ2-1; the central 14 bases match TRBD2. CDR1 and CDR2 are read off the germline V gene as LGHNA and YNFKEQ. Its CDR3 holds 18 amino acids, cysteine through phenylalanine. Kept here is only the CDR3 DNA, which spans 54 bases and is read in frame from base 1. The junction shows trimming of 0 bases on V and 6 bases on J, and the gene matches do not reach 7 bases of it.